The following is a TCR beta chain sequence with its context. The sample comes from a study of blood T cell repertoires in COVID-19. Across the whole study: Samples taken during acute and convalescent COVID-19 were collected in the United States, Italy and Spain.

CDR3 length: 15 residues. V gave up 0 bases and J gave up 7 bases, with 11 bases separating them. Germline CDR1 KGHDR, CDR2 SFDVKD. Profiled with immunoSEQ multiplex PCR; TCRdb holds only in-frame clones, not every one. In the table there are about 250,000 clones, roughly 86% of which are singletons. The receptor's source is a woman of 80 years or more with COVID-19, enrolled during active disease. V is TRBV24-1 and J is TRBJ2-2; a weak D match, TRBD2 (6 bases). Sequenced: peripheral blood. The chain's CDR3 is CATSDLSLANGELFF. CDR3 DNA: TGTGCCACCAGTGATTTGAGTCTAGCGAACGGGGAGCTGTTTTTT.